These 2 T cell receptor beta chains originate from one sample sequenced in a study of blood T cell repertoires in COVID-19. Assay used: immunoSEQ multiplex PCR; TCRdb lists only in-frame clones, some missing. The sample includes roughly 400,000 clones, approximately 90% of them seen just once. Sequencing was done on a sample of PBMCs or T cells enriched from blood (not recorded which). All receptors come from a woman aged 50 to 60 who had recovered from COVID-19.

J is TRBJ2-5 and V is TRBV4-2; possible D gene TRBD2, 7 bases. This CDR3 has 15 residues. V lost 6 bases and J 3 bases, leaving 17 bases between the germline ends. Germline V gene data show CDR1 as LGHNA and CDR2 as YNFKEQ. Written as DNA, the CDR3 is TGTGCCAGCAGTTGGGGGGGCTCCGCGGAAGAGACCCAGTACTTC. Its protein is CASSWGGSAEETQYF.

This chain connects TRBV5-1 to TRBJ1-2, with D hard to call. The V gene lost 1 base and the J gene lost 8 bases, with 21 bases spanning the gap. Looked up from germline, CDR1 is SGHRS and CDR2 is YFSETQ. The CDR3 is 16 amino acids. This CDR3 is CASSLLGGIMARGYTF. The CDR3 DNA sequence: TGCGCCAGCAGCTTGTTAGGCGGGATTATGGCCCGGGGCTACACCTTC.